The 28 T cell receptor beta chains below come from one sample, sequenced in a study of blood T cell repertoires in COVID-19. Generated by immunoSEQ multiplex PCR, the TCRdb table keeps only in-frame clones and is missing some. The sample has around 220,000 clones, less than 90% seen once. Sequenced: PBMCs or T cells enriched from blood (not recorded which). The receptors were sampled from a woman between 40 and 55 years old who had recovered from COVID-19.

In regard to this clone: At one end the junction does not follow the germline gene, possibly because of a read error. The chain carries TRBV28 and TRBJ2-7; D remains unclear. The CDR3 is 11 amino acids. Germline lookup yields CDR1 MDHEN and CDR2 SYDVKM. The CDR3 region is CASSSSDEQYF. CDR3 DNA sequence: TGTGCCAGCAGTTCCTCCGACGAGCAGTACTTC.

The chain recombines TRBV29-1 with TRBJ2-7, with D tentatively TRBD2 (6 bases). CDR1 SQVTM and CDR2 ANQGSEA come from the germline V gene. V was clipped by 5 bases and J by 3 bases, with 17 bases between them. The CDR3 is 14 residues long. CDR3 DNA: TGCAGCGTTAAGGATATAGCGGACGTCTACGAGCAGTACTTC. Amino acids: CSVKDIADVYEQYF.

The chain is built from TRBV21-1 and TRBJ2-7; the table's D call, TRBD1, was not checked against the DNA. TRBV21-1 is reported as a pseudogene. The CDR3 is 12 residues long. The CDR3 nucleotides read TGTGCCAGCAGCAATCGACGGGGACAGCTCCCCTTC. Amino acids: CASSNRRGQLPF.

This clone was picked up one time. V and J are TRBV28 and TRBJ1-1; TRBD1 matches 8 bases. Germline CDR1 reads MDHEN; CDR2 reads SYDVKM. Trimming took 0 bases from V and 1 from J; bases not matched to a gene: 4. The CDR3 is 16 residues long. The CDR3 DNA reads TGTGCCAGCAGTTTATGGGTTGGACAGGGGAACACTGAAGCTTTCTTT. It yields the protein CASSLWVGQGNTEAFF.

Remarks on this clone: At one of its ends the junction is not consistent with the germline gene, which may arise from a read error. This rearrangement joins TRBV28 to TRBJ2-5; 7 bases match TRBD2. CDR1 and CDR2 from the germline V gene are MDHEN and SYDVKM. The CDR3 length is 20 residues. CDR3 nucleotide sequence: TGTGCCAGCTGTTTATACGGGCGGCGGCTCGGGGGGTGGGGGAGGGAGACCCAGTACTTC. Protein sequence: CASCLYGRRLGGWGRETQYF.

This clone was seen only a few times. The chain couples TRBV5-6 to TRBJ1-1; D unresolved. Germline V gene data show CDR1 as SGHDT and CDR2 as YYEEEE. This CDR3 region has 11 residues. The ends were cut back, 0 bases at V and 10 bases at J, with 7 bases in the middle. CDR3 bases: TGTGCCAGCAGCTTGGGCGGGGTAGCTTTCTTT. Protein: CASSLGGVAFF.

This clone was found many times. The genes are TRBV5-5 and TRBJ1-5; weak D call: TRBD1 (6 bases). The germline V and J ends were trimmed by 0 bases and 0 bases, with 7 bases remaining between them. The CDR3 sequence is 15 residues long. Germline CDR1 and CDR2: SGHKS and YYEKEE (reference sequence). Here the CDR3 DNA reads TGTGCCAGCAGCTTGGGACAGGCTAGCAATCAGCCCCAGCATTTT. It specifies CASSLGQASNQPQHF.

The chain links TRBV28 to TRBJ2-5; 7 bases match TRBD1. The CDR3 spans 15 residues. V trimming: 6 bases; J trimming: 3 bases; junction bases outside the gene matches: 10. Germline CDR1 MDHEN, CDR2 SYDVKM. The CDR3 coding sequence is TGTGCCAGCAGCCGCCCCTGGGACAGTAAAGAGACCCAGTACTTC. This codes for CASSRPWDSKETQYF.

V gene TRBV2 combines with J gene TRBJ2-5; the D gene is possibly TRBD2 (5 bases). The CDR3 sequence is 13 residues long. V gave up 7 bases and J gave up 0 bases, with 9 bases separating them. Germline V lookup: CDR1 SNHLY, CDR2 FYNNEI. The chain's CDR3 is CASTLDYQETQYF. For the CDR3, the DNA is TGTGCCAGCACCCTGGACTACCAAGAGACCCAGTACTTC.

This clone appeared a single time. The chain uses TRBV19 and TRBJ1-2; TRBD1 matches at 11 bases. CDR3 length equals 14 residues. The germline V gene encodes CDR1 LNHDA and CDR2 SQIVND (reference sequence). J lost 2 bases, V lost 6 bases, and 2 bases had no gene match. The CDR3 loop reads CASSWDRGNYGYTF. The DNA of the CDR3 is TGTGCCAGTAGCTGGGACAGGGGGAACTATGGCTACACCTTC.

The chain is built from TRBV19 and TRBJ1-5; D possibly corresponds to TRBD1 (6 bases). CDR3 length equals 17 residues. Germline V CDR1 and CDR2: LNHDA, SQIVND (reference sequence). Between the trimmed V and J ends, which lost 0 bases and 8 bases, there was a span of 20 bases. The CDR3 coding sequence is TGTGCCAGTAGTATAGACATCGGGGAGGGGGATGGAAAGCCCCAGCATTTT. Translation: CASSIDIGEGDGKPQHF.

This sequence joins TRBV18 and TRBJ2-1, with 7 nucleotides matching TRBD2. V shed 2 bases, J shed 4 bases, and the junction held 5 bases outside the gene matches. Germline CDR1 reads KGHSH; CDR2 reads LQKENI. This CDR3 region has 15 residues. The chain's CDR3 is CASSPSSGEYNEQFF. The CDR3 coding sequence is TGTGCCAGCTCACCATCTAGCGGAGAATACAATGAGCAGTTCTTC.

The rearrangement links TRBV11-3 to TRBJ1-6; the D is unclear. Germline CDR1 is SGHNT and CDR2 is YENEEA. The CDR3 is 14 residues long. V shed 1 base and J shed 8 bases, with 9 bases lying between them. CDR3 sequence: CASSLGAVDSPLHF. The DNA of the CDR3 is TGTGCCAGCAGCTTAGGGGCAGTTGATTCACCCCTCCACTTT.

V and J are TRBV10-3 and TRBJ2-1, with 11 bases identical to TRBD2. This CDR3 has 14 residues. Germline CDR1 reads ENHRY; CDR2 reads SYGVKD. J was trimmed by 7 bases and V by 6 bases; bases with no gene match: 5. CDR3 region: CAIRTSGSRNEQFF. Written as DNA, the CDR3 is TGTGCCATCAGAACTAGCGGGAGTAGAAATGAGCAGTTCTTC.

V and J are TRBV10-3 and TRBJ1-1, with TRBD1 as a possible D gene (5 bases). With 6 bases removed from V and 1 base from J, the gap between germline ends came to 12 bases. The CDR3 has 14 amino acids. Germline CDR1 is ENHRY and CDR2 is SYGVKD. The CDR3 coding sequence is TGTGCCATCAGGGCGCGGGGGACGAACACTGAAGCTTTCTTT. As protein: CAIRARGTNTEAFF.

This sequence joins TRBV18 and TRBJ1-2; 7 bases agree with TRBD1. The CDR3 is 14 residues long. Germline lookup yields CDR1 KGHSH and CDR2 LQKENI. V lost 2 bases and J lost 6; bases outside the gene matches: 6. The CDR3, as DNA: TGTGCCAGCTCACCAGAGGCAGGGGGGCATGGCTACACCTTC. Translating gives CASSPEAGGHGYTF.

The gene calls are TRBV10-3 and TRBJ2-1; D ambiguous. CDR1 and CDR2 from the germline V gene are ENHRY and SYGVKD. CDR3 length: 13 residues. With 0 bases removed from V and 15 bases from J, the gap between germline ends came to 15 bases. The chain's CDR3 is CAISESLVPRRFF. The CDR3 DNA is TGTGCCATCAGTGAGTCGCTCGTTCCCCGGAGGTTCTTC.

J is TRBJ1-1 and V is TRBV5-1, with 7 bases fitting TRBD1. There are 14 residues in the CDR3. The J segment lost 2 bases and the V segment lost 8 bases, leaving 9 bases of the junction unmatched. Germline CDR1 and CDR2: SGHRS and YFSETQ. The DNA for the CDR3 is TGCGCCAGTATAGACAGGGCAAGAAACACTGAAGCTTTCTTT. It yields the protein CASIDRARNTEAFF.

The chain combines TRBV19 with TRBJ1-1; D perhaps matches TRBD1 (5 bases). The length of the CDR3 is 14 residues. Germline V lookup: CDR1 LNHDA, CDR2 SQIVND (reference sequence). Trimming shortened V by 11 bases and J by 4 bases, and 20 bases separated the two germline ends. CDR3 sequence (DNA): TGTGCCGCCGTACGGAGCACGGGGGTCACTGAAGCTTTCTTT. Amino acid sequence: CAAVRSTGVTEAFF.

This clone was observed a single time. The chain uses TRBV7-9 and TRBJ2-3; possibly TRBD2 for D (6 bases). Germline V CDR1 and CDR2: SEHNR, FQNEAQ (reference sequence). This CDR3 is 16 amino acids long. V lost 5 bases and J lost 3, with 18 bases in between. CDR3 sequence reads: CASSPPGLSRTDTQYF. For the CDR3, the DNA is TGTGCCAGCAGCCCCCCGGGACTGTCCCGGACAGATACGCAGTATTTT.

This rearrangement joins TRBV2 to TRBJ2-7, with D uncertain. Trimming shortened V by 7 bases and J by 0 bases, and 10 bases separated the two germline ends. Germline CDR1 SNHLY, CDR2 FYNNEI. This CDR3 region has 13 residues. The CDR3 nucleotides are TGTGCCAGCAATAGCCCGTACTCCTACGAGCAGTACTTC. This sequence encodes CASNSPYSYEQYF.

The V and J genes are TRBV14 and TRBJ2-3, with 7 positions matching TRBD1. Trimming took 0 bases from V and 2 from J; bases not matched to a gene: 11. Germline V lookup: CDR1 SGHDN, CDR2 FVKESK. The CDR3 runs to 18 residues. CDR3 DNA sequence: TGTGCCAGCAGCCAAGATCACCGGGTAGGGACAGACACAGATACGCAGTATTTT. This sequence encodes CASSQDHRVGTDTDTQYF.

The V and J genes are TRBV3-1 (or the pseudogene TRBV3-2) and TRBJ2-1; 10 positions match TRBD2. The CDR3 is 17 amino acids. V gave up 1 base and J gave up 2 bases; unmatched junction bases: 5. Per the germline V gene, CDR1 is LGHDT and CDR2 is YNNKEL (reference sequence). CDR3 nucleotide sequence: TGTGCCAGCAGCCAAGGGGCTAGCGGGAGACCCTACAATGAGCAGTTCTTC. Amino acids: CASSQGASGRPYNEQFF.

The chain links TRBV28 to TRBJ2-2; D is perhaps TRBD1 (5 bases). The V gene lost 5 bases and the J gene lost 0 bases, with 16 bases spanning the gap. CDR3 length: 17 amino acids. Germline V gene data show CDR1 as MDHEN and CDR2 as SYDVKM. CDR3 region: CASSTRGGASNTGELFF. CDR3 nucleotides: TGTGCCAGCAGTACTCGAGGTGGGGCTTCGAACACCGGGGAGCTGTTTTTT.

The genes are TRBV5-1 and TRBJ2-2; maybe TRBD2 (5 bases). Trimming took 4 bases from V and 2 from J, leaving 18 bases between them. The CDR3 totals 17 residues. CDR1 and CDR2 from the germline V gene are SGHRS and YFSETQ. CDR3 coding DNA: TGCGCCAGCAGCCCAAGGAGACGCGGGTCAAACACCGGGGAGCTGTTTTTT. This translates into CASSPRRRGSNTGELFF.

This clone occurred a few times. The chain employs TRBV19 and TRBJ2-7; possible D gene TRBD1, 6 bases. The CDR3 is made up of 15 amino acids. V lost 4 bases and J lost 3, with 16 bases in between. Germline values: CDR1 LNHDA, CDR2 SQIVND (reference sequence). CDR3 loop: CASSTAGDGYYEQYF. The CDR3 DNA reads TGTGCCAGTAGTACCGCAGGGGATGGTTACTACGAGCAGTACTTC.

This clone came up once. The chain is built from TRBV28 and TRBJ1-1; no clear D. V was cut by 4 bases and J by 3 bases, with 6 bases left in between. The CDR3 is made up of 12 amino acids. Germline lookup yields CDR1 MDHEN and CDR2 SYDVKM. The CDR3 is CASSSLYTEAFF. CDR3 nucleotides: TGTGCCAGCAGTTCTCTATACACTGAAGCTTTCTTT.

The genes are TRBV7-2 and TRBJ1-1; 8 nucleotides match TRBD1. The V segment lost 5 bases and the J segment 14 bases; nucleotides outside the gene matches: 10. CDR1 and CDR2 (germline): SGHTA, FQGNSA. This CDR3 has 12 amino acids. The CDR3 loop is CASSVQGARPFF. In DNA, the CDR3 is TGTGCCAGCAGCGTCCAGGGGGCGCGGCCCTTCTTT. The complete variable domain, with remaining parts taken from reference TRBV7-2 and TRBJ1-1, reads GAGVSQSPSNKVTEKGKDVELRCDPISGHTALYWYRQSLGQGLEFLIYFQGNSAPDKSGLPSDRFSAERTGGSVSTLTIQRTQQEDSAVYLCASSVQGARPFFGQGTRLTVV.